What follows are 31 T cell receptor beta chains derived from one specimen sequenced in a study of OX40 agonist ivuxolimab in advanced cancers. Library prep was done by the immunoSEQ multiplex PCR assay. What TCRdb holds here is the immuneACCESS table cut down to in-frame rearrangements. Part of the clones is not present; checked against another copy, under half of the missing clones reflect an unresolved V gene, and the others are unexplained. The sample contains 150,000 to 190,000 clones, roughly 94% of them found a single time. Clones ranked in the top ten supply around 0.33% of the sample. Source: CD4+ or CD8+ T cells sorted from blood, taken in a trial of the OX40 agonist ivuxolimab. These receptors all come from an adult with an advanced solid tumor such as melanoma, head and neck, liver or kidney cancer.

This sequence joins TRBV7-6 and TRBJ2-5; D is perhaps TRBD1 (6 bases). Matching the DNA end better, TRBJ2-7 makes the J call doubtful. This CDR3 has 15 residues. Germline loops: CDR1 SGHVS, CDR2 FNYEAQ. The CDR3 nucleotides read TGTGCCAGCAGCTTAGCGGATACAGGGTCCTACGAGCAGTACTTC. This sequence encodes CASSLADTGSYEQYF.

This sequence joins TRBV19 and TRBJ1-2, with TRBD1 identical over 8 bases. The CDR3 is made up of 13 amino acids. Germline CDR1 LNHDA, CDR2 SQIVND (reference sequence). J was trimmed by 3 bases and V by 7 bases; bases with no gene match: 4. CDR3 loop: CASTLDRDYGYTF. The CDR3 DNA is TGTGCCAGTACCCTGGACAGGGACTATGGCTACACCTTC.

The genes are TRBV6-5 and TRBJ2-7; D possibly corresponds to TRBD1 (6 bases). This CDR3 is built from 13 residues. Germline-derived CDR1 and CDR2 are MNHEY and SVGAGI. The V and J ends lost 6 bases and 3 bases respectively, with 12 bases between them. In DNA, the CDR3 is TGTGCCAGCAGCCGGGACACCCGCTACGAGCAGTACTTC. Protein sequence: CASSRDTRYEQYF.

The chain links TRBV5-1 to TRBJ2-3; 8 bases agree with TRBD1. Germline V gives CDR1 SGHRS, CDR2 YFSETQ. The ends lost 4 bases at V and 2 bases at J; junction bases unmatched: 6. The CDR3 is 15 amino acids. The CDR3 protein is CASSPRDRNTDTQYF. In DNA, the CDR3 is TGCGCCAGCAGCCCCCGGGACAGGAACACAGATACGCAGTATTTT. Drawing the rest from reference TRBV5-1 and TRBJ2-3, the complete variable domain is KAGVTQTPRYLIKTRGQQVTLSCSPISGHRSVSWYQQTPGQGLQFLFEYFSETQRNKGNFPGRFSGRQFSNSRSEMNVSTLELGDSALYLCASSPRDRNTDTQYFGPGTRLTVL.

This rearrangement joins TRBV10-1 to TRBJ1-6; D uncertain. With 10 bases removed from V and 8 bases from J, the gap between germline ends came to 18 bases. Germline-derived CDR1 and CDR2 are WNHNN and SYGVQD (reference sequence). The CDR3 sequence is 14 residues long. The CDR3 DNA sequence: TGCGCCACCGCTGCGTCCCCTGGTGATTCACCCCTCCACTTT. Translation gives CATAASPGDSPLHF.

This clone was counted once. This rearrangement joins TRBV11-2 to TRBJ1-2; a possible D gene is TRBD1 (5 bases). The germline V gene encodes CDR1 SGHAT and CDR2 FQNNGV. This CDR3 contains 15 residues. The V end was cut by 4 bases, the J end by 4 bases, with 16 bases between. The CDR3 region has the DNA TGTGCCAGCAGCTCCAGGGATCCCCCTCTCTATGGCTACACCTTC. This encodes CASSSRDPPLYGYTF.

The J gene is TRBJ1-5, the V gene TRBV6-5; D not certain. The CDR3 runs to 14 residues. Germline loops: CDR1 MNHEY, CDR2 SVGAGI. Trimming took 5 bases from V and 3 from J, leaving 11 bases between them. CDR3 nucleotides: TGTGCCAGCAGTCGGCGGACCAACAATCAGCCCCAGCATTTT. As protein: CASSRRTNNQPQHF.

This sequence joins TRBV5-6 and TRBJ2-5; TRBD1 matches 7 bases. The CDR3 is 15 amino acids. Germline V gene lookup returns CDR1 SGHDT and CDR2 YYEEEE. Unmatched junction bases numbered 11, after V lost 4 bases and J lost 5 bases. DNA of the CDR3: TGTGCCAGCAGCCCGCGACAGGGCGGTACGGAGACCCAGTACTTC. Amino acids: CASSPRQGGTETQYF.

The rearrangement links TRBV18 to TRBJ1-1, with D tentatively TRBD1 (5 bases). Germline values: CDR1 KGHSH, CDR2 LQKENI. The CDR3 is made up of 14 amino acids. Deletions cut 2 bases from V and 6 bases from J, with 13 bases between. In DNA, the CDR3 is TGTGCCAGCTCACCAGGGGGTGGAGGTCCTGAAGCTTTCTTT. Protein product: CASSPGGGGPEAFF.

This chain links TRBV5-1 with TRBJ2-5; D uncertain. The germline V gene encodes CDR1 SGHRS and CDR2 YFSETQ. This CDR3 has 13 residues. V was shortened by 0 bases and J by 2 bases, with 5 bases between the two germline ends. Here the CDR3 DNA reads TGCGCCAGCAGCTTGGTGGGGCAAGAGACCCAGTACTTC. It translates to CASSLVGQETQYF.

The V gene is TRBV4-3, the J gene TRBJ1-2; a possible D gene is TRBD1 (6 bases). Per the germline V gene, CDR1 is LGHNA and CDR2 is YSLEER. V lost 5 bases and J lost 4, with 14 bases in between. The CDR3 loop spans 14 amino acids. CDR3 in DNA: TGCGCCAGCAGCGGTGGGGGGGGCCCCTATGGCTACACCTTC. Protein product: CASSGGGGPYGYTF.

The CDR3 region has the DNA TGTGCCAGCAGCCTTATGATAAGGACAGGGTCGTATGGCTACACCTTC. It translates to CASSLMIRTGSYGYTF. The chain is built from TRBV6-6 and TRBJ1-2; 8 bases map to TRBD1. The CDR3 has 16 residues. The J segment lost 5 bases and the V segment lost 6 bases, leaving 14 bases of the junction unmatched. Per the germline V gene, CDR1 is MNHNY and CDR2 is SVGAGI (reference sequence).

V and J are TRBV29-1 and TRBJ2-7; 11 bases are a match to TRBD1. CDR3 size: 14 residues. Germline assignment: CDR1 SQVTM and CDR2 ANQGSEA. V lost 1 base, J lost 2 bases, and 1 base stayed unmatched. CDR3 in DNA: TGCAGCGTTGAAGGGGACAGGGGGACCTACGAGCAGTACTTC. Translation gives CSVEGDRGTYEQYF.

V and J are TRBV6-5 and TRBJ2-5; 7 positions match TRBD1. The J call may not be correct, given that the DNA end is closer to TRBJ2-7. CDR1 MNHEY and CDR2 SVGAGI come from the germline V gene. The CDR3 is made up of 14 amino acids. CDR3 nucleotide sequence: TGTGCCAGTAGAACCGGGACAGCCACCTACGAGCAGTACTTC. Its translation is CASRTGTATYEQYF.

The rearrangement uses TRBV7-2 and TRBJ1-5; TRBD1 aligns across 8 bases. The CDR3 loop spans 15 amino acids. The V and J ends lost 5 bases and 4 bases, in that order; junction bases with no gene match: 7. CDR1 and CDR2 (germline): SGHTA, FQGNSA. CDR3 DNA sequence: TGTGCCAGCAGCCCCGGACAGGGAGGAAATCAGCCCCAGCATTTT. This gives the protein CASSPGQGGNQPQHF.

This clone was counted a single time. The rearrangement joins TRBV7-9 to TRBJ2-7, with 8 bases aligning to TRBD1. The germline CDR1 and CDR2 sequences are SEHNR and FQNEAQ (reference sequence). The CDR3 loop spans 13 amino acids. Losses at the gene ends were 6 bases for V and 2 bases for J; bases not matched to a gene: 3. This CDR3 reads CASSRTGTYEQYF. The CDR3 DNA reads as TGTGCCAGCAGTCGGACAGGGACCTACGAGCAGTACTTC. The full variable domain, with the rest looked up from reference TRBV7-9 and TRBJ2-7, is DTGVSQNPRHKITKRGQNVTFRCDPISEHNRLYWYRQTLGQGPEFLTYFQNEAQLEKSRLLSDRFSAERPKGSFSTLEIQRTEQGDSAMYLCASSRTGTYEQYFGPGTRLTVT.

This chain connects TRBV19 to TRBJ1-5, with 9 bases aligning to TRBD1. Trimming cost V 3 bases and J 4 bases; bases outside gene matches: 1. CDR3 length: 14 amino acids. CDR1 LNHDA and CDR2 SQIVND come from the germline V gene (reference sequence). This CDR3 reads CASSIGTGNQPQHF. Here the CDR3 DNA reads TGTGCCAGTAGTATCGGGACAGGGAATCAGCCCCAGCATTTT.

V gene TRBV7-8 combines with J gene TRBJ1-1, with D perhaps TRBD1 (5 bases). The CDR3 extends over 14 amino acids. The germline V gene encodes CDR1 SGHVS and CDR2 FQNEAQ. V lost 5 bases to trimming and J lost 1 base, with 11 bases between them. The CDR3 nucleotides read TGTGCCAGCAGCCTTAACCAGGGGAACACTGAAGCTTTCTTT. Protein sequence: CASSLNQGNTEAFF.

The chain employs TRBV7-2 and TRBJ1-4; D is ambiguous. Germline CDR1 is SGHTA and CDR2 is FQGNSA. The V end lost 2 bases, the J end lost 8 bases, and 9 bases lay between the germline ends. The CDR3 is made up of 13 amino acids. The CDR3 spells CASSLNLREKLFF. The CDR3 DNA reads as TGTGCCAGCAGCTTAAATCTCCGAGAAAAACTGTTTTTT.

The genes are TRBV5-4 and TRBJ1-2, with TRBD1 matching 7 bases. This CDR3 region has 15 residues. V lost 4 bases to trimming and J lost 4 bases; unmatched junction nucleotides: 10. CDR1 is SGHNT, CDR2 YYREEE, per germline (reference sequence). The CDR3 nucleotides read TGTGCCAGCAGCACCCTCACGACAGGGAGCTATGGCTACACCTTC. Translation: CASSTLTTGSYGYTF.

V gene TRBV4-3 combines with J gene TRBJ1-4, with D unresolved. Germline V CDR1 and CDR2: LGHNA, YSLEER. Trimming shortened V by 0 bases and J by 0 bases, and 11 bases separated the two germline ends. The CDR3 is made up of 17 amino acids. The CDR3: CASSQDWGRATNEKLFF. The DNA for the CDR3 is TGCGCCAGCAGCCAAGATTGGGGTAGGGCAACTAATGAAAAACTGTTTTTT.

The chain links TRBV10-1 to TRBJ1-2; D gene uncertain. V was clipped by 6 bases and J by 6 bases, with 20 bases between them. CDR3 length equals 15 residues. Germline V gene sequence: CDR1 WNHNN, CDR2 SYGVQD (reference sequence). The CDR3 coding sequence is TGCGCCAGCAGCCCCGATGGGTCCGCCAAGGATGGCTACACCTTC. Its protein product is CASSPDGSAKDGYTF.

In its sample, this clone was seen once. The chain recombines TRBV28 with TRBJ2-6, with D perhaps matching TRBD2 (6 bases). The CDR3 sequence is 15 residues long. Germline CDR1 MDHEN, CDR2 SYDVKM. Trimming shortened V by 7 bases and J by 1 base, and 11 bases separated the two germline ends. Written as DNA, the CDR3 is TGTGCCAGCACCGAGGCGGGGTCTGGGGCCAACGTCCTGACTTTC. It encodes CASTEAGSGANVLTF.

V and J are TRBV2 and TRBJ2-1, with TRBD2 matching 8 bases. The CDR3 loop spans 14 amino acids. V shed 3 bases, J shed 5 bases, and the junction held 3 bases outside the gene matches. Germline V lookup: CDR1 SNHLY, CDR2 FYNNEI. CDR3 in DNA: TGTGCCAGCAGTGATGTAGCGGGAAACAATGAGCAGTTCTTC. Amino acids: CASSDVAGNNEQFF.

The rearrangement joins TRBV5-4 to TRBJ1-1; no clear D gene. The CDR3 is 15 amino acids. In germline, CDR1 is SGHNT, CDR2 YYREEE (reference sequence). The V end was cut by 4 bases, the J end by 0 bases, with 13 bases between. The CDR3 nucleotides read TGTGCCAGCAGCCCCCGGACGGAATTGAACACTGAAGCTTTCTTT. As protein: CASSPRTELNTEAFF.

The chain is built from TRBV6-1 and TRBJ2-3, with TRBD2 matching 7 bases. J lost 2 bases, V lost 2 bases, and 7 bases had no gene match. Germline V gene lookup returns CDR1 MNHNS and CDR2 SASEGT. This CDR3 has 16 amino acids. The CDR3 nucleotides are TGTGCCAGCAGTGAACGTCCTAGCGGACCCACAGATACGCAGTATTTT. Protein: CASSERPSGPTDTQYF.

The CDR3 nucleotides are TGCAGCGTTGGCTCGGACTTCCAAGAGACCCAGTACTTC. Translating it yields CSVGSDFQETQYF. V and J are TRBV29-1 and TRBJ2-5; possibly TRBD2 for D (5 bases). In germline, CDR1 is SQVTM, CDR2 ANQGSEA. This CDR3 region has 13 residues. Trimming shortened V by 4 bases and J by 1 base, and 10 bases separated the two germline ends.

The V call is TRBV28, the J call TRBJ2-1, with TRBD1 identical over 10 bases. Germline V gives CDR1 MDHEN, CDR2 SYDVKM. The CDR3 extends over 15 amino acids. With V trimmed by 6 bases and J by 2 bases, 4 bases remained unmatched. The CDR3 sequence: CASRRDRGTYNEQFF. The CDR3 DNA sequence: TGTGCCAGCAGGCGGGACAGGGGAACCTACAATGAGCAGTTCTTC.

CDR3 sequence reads: CATSRDWGGGGNQPQHF. Here the CDR3 DNA reads TGTGCCACCAGCAGAGATTGGGGGGGCGGGGGCAATCAGCCCCAGCATTTT. The chain links TRBV15 to TRBJ1-5; tentatively, D is TRBD1 (6 bases). Trimming removed 0 bases at V and 2 bases at J, with 14 bases between. CDR3 length: 17 residues. CDR1 LNHNV and CDR2 YYDKDF come from the germline V gene (reference sequence). The entire variable domain, with the rest obtained from reference TRBV15 and TRBJ1-5, is as follows: DAMVIQNPRYQVTQFGKPVTLSCSQTLNHNVMYWYQQKSSQAPKLLFHYYDKDFNNEADTPDNFQSRRPNTSFCFLDIRSPGLGDTAMYLCATSRDWGGGGNQPQHFGDGTRLSIL.

This clone was recorded once. V and J are TRBV5-1 and TRBJ2-3, with 8 bases identical to TRBD1. The CDR3 has 14 amino acids. Germline lookup yields CDR1 SGHRS and CDR2 YFSETQ. The V segment lost 4 bases and the J segment 5 bases; nucleotides outside the gene matches: 6. The DNA for the CDR3 is TGCGCCAGCAGCGTAGGACAGGGTAAAGATACGCAGTATTTT. Protein: CASSVGQGKDTQYF.

This clone was counted only a few times. This sequence joins TRBV25-1 and TRBJ1-1; D uncertain. CDR1 MGHDK and CDR2 SYGVNS come from the germline V gene. V dropped 6 bases and J dropped 2 bases, with 4 bases sitting between them. The CDR3 loop spans 11 amino acids. The CDR3 nucleotides are TGTGCCAGCAGCATAAACACTGAAGCTTTCTTT. This translates into CASSINTEAFF.